Reported below is one TCR beta chain. Profiling relied on immunoSEQ multiplex PCR, and the TCRdb table lists in-frame clones only, not all of them. In the table there are under 200,000 clones, 80% to 90% of which are singletons. This specimen belongs to a study of blood T cell repertoires in COVID-19. With 6 bases removed from V and 12 bases from J, the gap between germline ends came to 12 bases. CDR3 length equals 12 residues. The germline V gene has CDR1 MGHDK and CDR2 SYGVNS. The material sequenced was peripheral blood. The clonotype originates from a woman in her 70s with COVID-19, enrolled during active disease. The chain couples TRBV25-1 to TRBJ2-6; possible D gene TRBD2, 5 bases. The CDR3 coding sequence is TGTGCCAGCAGCGCTCTCCGGGGCGTCCTGACTTTC. Amino acids: CASSALRGVLTF.